The 14 T cell receptor beta chains given below trace back to one sample, sequenced in a study of early T cells in non-severe SARS-CoV-2 infection. One entry per CDR3 protein, called by TCRdb with MiXCR from the 5' RACE reads. Altogether over 50,000 distinct CDR3 sequences are present, around 7.7% being singletons, with the ten largest covering more than 9%. Material: whole blood, obtained at baseline. Receptors were obtained from an adult who was a healthcare worker with PCR-confirmed SARS-CoV-2 infection or an uninfected control (not recorded which).

This clonotype has at least ten counts. V is TRBV4-3 and J is TRBJ2-6; TRBD2 is a possible D gene (6 bases). Germline V lookup: CDR1 LGHNA, CDR2 YSLEER. CDR3 size: 17 residues. Trimming shortened V by 0 bases and J by 0 bases, and 9 bases separated the two germline ends. This CDR3 reads CASSQEGTASGANVLTF. For the CDR3, the DNA is TGCGCCAGCAGCCAAGAAGGGACTGCCTCTGGGGCCAACGTCCTGACTTTC.

This clonotype was recorded many times. The CDR3 region is CSARETGRVVDTQYF. CDR3 DNA sequence: TGCAGTGCTAGGGAGACAGGGCGGGTGGTAGATACGCAGTATTTT. The chain carries TRBV20-1 and TRBJ2-3; 7 positions agree with TRBD1. With 3 bases clipped from V and 5 bases from J, the junction kept 11 bases outside the gene matches. Germline lookup yields CDR1 DFQATT and CDR2 SNEGSKA (reference sequence). The CDR3 spans 15 residues.

This clonotype was seen repeatedly, ten times or more. The chain couples TRBV11-2 to TRBJ2-1; no firm D call. Germline V gene lookup returns CDR1 SGHAT and CDR2 FQNNGV. This CDR3 is 13 amino acids long. Trimming cost V 5 bases and J 2 bases, with 7 bases left between them. CDR3 nucleotides: TGTGCCAGCAGCACCAACCCCTACAATGAGCAGTTCTTC. The encoded protein is CASSTNPYNEQFF.

This clonotype was observed a handful of times. The chain uses TRBV6-2 or TRBV6-3 and TRBJ2-1, with D tentatively TRBD1 or TRBD2 (5 bases each). Trimming cost V 0 bases and J 7 bases, with 16 bases left between them. The germline V gene encodes CDR1 MNHEY and CDR2 SVGEGT. The CDR3 is made up of 16 amino acids. Here the CDR3 reads CASSYSGGRESNEQFF. The CDR3 DNA sequence: TGTGCCAGCAGTTACTCTGGCGGCAGGGAGTCGAATGAGCAGTTCTTC.

This clonotype appeared many times. This chain connects TRBV28 to TRBJ1-4; 7 bases are shared with TRBD1. CDR1 and CDR2 from the germline V gene are MDHEN and SYDVKM. The CDR3 is 14 amino acids. J was trimmed by 5 bases and V by 6 bases; bases with no gene match: 6. Here the CDR3 DNA reads TGTGCCAGCAGAGCCGGGACAGTGAATGAAAAACTGTTTTTT. It translates to CASRAGTVNEKLFF.

The rearrangement joins TRBV21-1 to TRBJ1-2. TRBV21-1 is marked as a pseudogene. This CDR3 has 10 residues. The CDR3 is CASTSYGYTF. Here the CDR3 DNA reads TGTGCCAGCACTTCCTATGGCTACACCTTC.

This clonotype was picked up a small number of times. The chain is built from TRBV6-6 and TRBJ2-7; 9 positions agree with TRBD1. V shed 7 bases, J shed 2 bases, and the junction held 3 bases outside the gene matches. The CDR3 consists of 13 residues. CDR1 MNHNY and CDR2 SVGAGI come from the germline V gene (reference sequence). CDR3 DNA sequence: TGTGCCAGCACTGGACAGGGGCCCTACGAGCAGTACTTC. This encodes CASTGQGPYEQYF.

In its sample, this clonotype was seen a few times. This chain uses TRBV7-2 with TRBJ2-5; tentatively, D is TRBD1 or TRBD2 (5 bases each). Germline assignment: CDR1 SGHTA and CDR2 FQGNSA. The CDR3 totals 13 residues. V was cut by 4 bases and J by 5 bases, with 11 bases left in between. CDR3 sequence (DNA): TGTGCCAGCAGCTGGGCCTGGGGGGAGACCCAGTACTTC. Translating it yields CASSWAWGETQYF.

The sample holds a few counts of this clonotype. V and J are TRBV27 and TRBJ1-2; weak D call: TRBD1 (5 bases). V dropped 2 bases and J dropped 3 bases, with 10 bases sitting between them. The CDR3 totals 14 residues. Germline lookup yields CDR1 MNHEY and CDR2 SMNVEV (reference sequence). The CDR3 DNA sequence: TGTGCCAGCAGTTTAGGGGACGGATACTATGGCTACACCTTC. It translates to CASSLGDGYYGYTF.

Ten or more counts support this clonotype. This chain uses TRBV6-4 with TRBJ2-7; 11 bases map to TRBD1. Germline loops: CDR1 MRHNA, CDR2 SNTAGT. The V and J ends lost 1 base and 2 bases, in that order; junction bases with no gene match: 10. The CDR3 has 18 amino acids. This CDR3 is CASSDLTRTGGEAYEQYF. For the CDR3, the DNA is TGTGCCAGCAGTGACTTAACGCGGACAGGGGGCGAAGCCTACGAGCAGTACTTC.

This chain links TRBV29-1 with TRBJ1-1; unclear D gene. Germline V gene lookup returns CDR1 SQVTM and CDR2 ANQGSEA. There are 12 residues in the CDR3. V lost 7 bases to trimming and J lost 3 bases, with 12 bases between them. The CDR3 DNA sequence: TGCAGCGCCCGTTCCCGGGACACTGAAGCTTTCTTT. It translates to CSARSRDTEAFF.

This clonotype occurred a few times. The chain combines TRBV7-2 with TRBJ2-3; 10 nucleotides line up with TRBD2. Germline V lookup: CDR1 SGHTA, CDR2 FQGNSA. The CDR3 has 16 residues. V was pared by 2 bases and J by 2 bases, with 4 bases of the junction left unmatched. CDR3 protein: CASSLRGLAATDTQYF. The DNA for the CDR3 is TGTGCCAGCAGCTTACGCGGACTAGCGGCCACAGATACGCAGTATTTT.

This clonotype has just a few counts. V is TRBV4-1 and J is TRBJ2-1; possible D gene TRBD2, 5 bases. Germline CDR1 and CDR2: MGHRA and YSYEKL. The CDR3 extends over 15 amino acids. V dropped 4 bases and J dropped 1 base, with 11 bases sitting between them. The CDR3 DNA sequence: TGCGCCAGCAGCCGGGAAACGGGATCCTACAATGAGCAGTTCTTC. Translated, it gives CASSRETGSYNEQFF.

V is TRBV7-2 and J is TRBJ2-7, with no clear D. CDR3 size: 16 residues. V lost 4 bases, J lost 2 bases, and 18 bases lay in between. From germline, CDR1 is SGHTA and CDR2 FQGNSA. The CDR3 nucleotides are TGTGCCAGCAGCTCGCCATCCATGCCGTTTACCTACGAGCAGTACTTC. It is translated as CASSSPSMPFTYEQYF.